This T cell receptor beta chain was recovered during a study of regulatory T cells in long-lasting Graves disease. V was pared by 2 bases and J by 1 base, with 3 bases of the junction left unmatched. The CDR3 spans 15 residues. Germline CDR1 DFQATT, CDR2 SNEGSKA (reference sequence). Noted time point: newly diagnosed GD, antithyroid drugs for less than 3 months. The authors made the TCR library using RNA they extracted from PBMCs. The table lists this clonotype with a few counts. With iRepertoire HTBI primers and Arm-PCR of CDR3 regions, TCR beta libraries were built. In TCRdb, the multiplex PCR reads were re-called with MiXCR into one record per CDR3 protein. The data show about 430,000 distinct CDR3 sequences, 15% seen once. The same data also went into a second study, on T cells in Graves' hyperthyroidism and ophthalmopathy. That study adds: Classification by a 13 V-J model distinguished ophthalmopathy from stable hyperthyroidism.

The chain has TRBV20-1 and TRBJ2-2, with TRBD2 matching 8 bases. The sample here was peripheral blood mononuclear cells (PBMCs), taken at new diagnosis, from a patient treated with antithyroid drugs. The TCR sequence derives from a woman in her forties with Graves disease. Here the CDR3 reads CSARLAGLNTGELFF. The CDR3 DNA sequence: TGCAGTGCTAGATTAGCGGGACTGAACACCGGGGAGCTGTTTTTT.